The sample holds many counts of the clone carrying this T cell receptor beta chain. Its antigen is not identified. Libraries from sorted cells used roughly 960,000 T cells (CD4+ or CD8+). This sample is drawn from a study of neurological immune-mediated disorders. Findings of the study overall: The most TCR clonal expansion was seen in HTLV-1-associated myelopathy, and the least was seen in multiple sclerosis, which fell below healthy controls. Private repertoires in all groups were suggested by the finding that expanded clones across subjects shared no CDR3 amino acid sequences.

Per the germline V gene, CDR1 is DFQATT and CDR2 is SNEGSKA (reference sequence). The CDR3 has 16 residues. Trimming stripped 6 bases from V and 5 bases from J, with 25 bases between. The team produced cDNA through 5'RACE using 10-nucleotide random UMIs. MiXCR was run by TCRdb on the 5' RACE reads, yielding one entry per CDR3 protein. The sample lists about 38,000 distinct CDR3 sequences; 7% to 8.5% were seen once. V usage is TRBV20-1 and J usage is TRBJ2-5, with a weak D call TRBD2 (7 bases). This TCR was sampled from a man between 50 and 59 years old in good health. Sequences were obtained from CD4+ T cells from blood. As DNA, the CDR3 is TGCAGTGCCCTACTGGGGAGGGCAGGGGTAGGGGAGACCCAGTACTTC. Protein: CSALLGRAGVGETQYF.